This entry lists 6 T cell receptor beta chains sequenced from one sample in a study of cytomegalovirus exposure and HLA in healthy donors. The PCR used 60 Vbeta and 13 Jbeta primers. Some clones are missing from TCRdb's copy, which holds only in-frame ones; the method was immunoSEQ multiplex PCR. The sample has about 120,000 clones, about 10% seen once; the top ten hold approximately 4.4%. Sequencing input: PBMCs. Source of these receptors: a woman under 30 in good health and CMV-seropositive.

The CDR3: CASSPGTSGSKGPLGTGELFF. The CDR3 nucleotides read TGTGCCAGCAGTCCGGGGACTAGCGGGAGCAAGGGGCCTCTGGGGACCGGGGAGCTGTTTTTT. The V gene is TRBV27, the J gene TRBJ2-2; 14 nucleotides agree with TRBD2. There are 21 residues in the CDR3. The V gene end was trimmed by 5 bases and the J gene end by 5 bases; junction bases not matched to a gene: 19. CDR1 and CDR2 from the germline V gene are MNHEY and SMNVEV (reference sequence).

The rearrangement links TRBV11-2 to TRBJ1-1, with TRBD1 matching 10 bases. With V trimmed by 3 bases and J by 1 base, 2 bases remained unmatched. There are 15 residues in the CDR3. Germline V gene sequence: CDR1 SGHAT, CDR2 FQNNGV. In nucleotides, the CDR3 is TGTGCCAGCAGCTTTGGGGACAGGGGGAACACTGAAGCTTTCTTT. This encodes CASSFGDRGNTEAFF.

This clone was observed a few times. CDR3 in amino acids: CSVEGLAGGRNSYNEQFF. The CDR3 DNA is TGCAGCGTTGAAGGGCTAGCGGGAGGACGGAACTCCTACAATGAGCAGTTCTTC. The chain recombines TRBV29-1 with TRBJ2-1; 11 bases fit TRBD2. After removal of 1 base from V and 0 bases from J, the junction contained 8 bases not matched to a gene. Germline CDR1 is SQVTM and CDR2 is ANQGSEA. The CDR3 is 18 amino acids.

V and J are TRBV5-5 and TRBJ1-5; 7 bases are a match to TRBD1. Looked up from germline, CDR1 is SGHKS and CDR2 is YYEKEE (reference sequence). The CDR3 extends over 15 amino acids. Trimming cost V 2 bases and J 4 bases; bases outside gene matches: 6. CDR3 nucleotides: TGTGCCAGCAGCTTAACAGGGGCAGGAAATCAGCCCCAGCATTTT. This codes for CASSLTGAGNQPQHF.

This clone has a handful of counts. The chain couples TRBV28 to TRBJ2-1; 9 nucleotides match TRBD2. The CDR3 runs 16 residues. The V segment lost 4 bases and the J segment 7 bases; nucleotides outside the gene matches: 11. CDR1 and CDR2 (germline): MDHEN, SYDVKM. The CDR3 loop reads CASSSSGGLAFNEQFF. CDR3 in DNA: TGTGCCAGCAGTTCCAGCGGGGGGCTCGCCTTTAATGAGCAGTTCTTC.

This clone was observed a few times. The chain recombines TRBV10-3 with TRBJ1-1; D ambiguous. This CDR3 spans 15 amino acids. Trimming pared 5 bases from V and 3 bases from J, leaving 16 bases between. From germline, CDR1 is ENHRY and CDR2 SYGVKD. The CDR3 region has the DNA TGTGCCATCAGTCCCGCAGGCGTTCGTGACACTGAAGCTTTCTTT. Protein sequence: CAISPAGVRDTEAFF.